Listed here are 4 T cell receptor beta chains from one sample, sequenced in a study of cytomegalovirus exposure and HLA in healthy donors. Using immunoSEQ multiplex PCR, the repertoire was profiled, and TCRdb retains in-frame clones only, with some absent. The sample consists of 100,000 to 150,000 clones, about 91% of them appearing once. Sample: PBMCs. The receptors here all came from a woman under 30 in good health and CMV-seronegative.

This chain connects TRBV5-4 to TRBJ1-2; D not resolved. This CDR3 region has 13 residues. The germline V and J ends were trimmed by 7 bases and 3 bases, with 13 bases remaining between them. Germline lookup yields CDR1 SGHNT and CDR2 YYREEE (reference sequence). CDR3 protein: CASHPRDHYGYTF. The DNA of the CDR3 is TGTGCCAGCCATCCGAGGGATCACTATGGCTACACCTTC.

The V gene is TRBV18, the J gene TRBJ2-1; no firm D call. The CDR3 contains 15 residues. Looked up from germline, CDR1 is KGHSH and CDR2 is LQKENI. V shed 2 bases and J shed 2 bases, with 10 bases lying between them. The CDR3 region is CASSPGWQTYNEQFF. CDR3 DNA sequence: TGTGCCAGCTCACCAGGTTGGCAGACCTACAATGAGCAGTTCTTC.

The V gene is TRBV5-1, the J gene TRBJ1-2; no clear D gene. The CDR3 runs to 11 residues. Trimming took 4 bases from V and 7 from J, leaving 8 bases between them. Germline CDR1 is SGHRS and CDR2 is YFSETQ. CDR3 DNA sequence: TGCGCCAGCAGCGCCCCGGGTGGCTACACCTTC. Translation: CASSAPGGYTF.

The J gene is TRBJ2-2, the V gene TRBV7-9; D is unclear. This CDR3 has 12 amino acids. Deletions cut 11 bases from V and 2 bases from J, with 9 bases between. CDR1 SEHNR and CDR2 FQNEAQ come from the germline V gene (reference sequence). In DNA, the CDR3 is TGTGCCCCTTTTCCCAACACCGGGGAGCTGTTTTTT. Translating it yields CAPFPNTGELFF. Together with reference TRBV7-9 and TRBJ2-2, the CDR3 gives the full variable domain: DTGVSQNPRHKITKRGQNVTFRCDPISEHNRLYWYRQTLGQGPEFLTYFQNEAQLEKSRLLSDRFSAERPKGSFSTLEIQRTEQGDSAMYLCAPFPNTGELFFGEGSRLTVL.